The 13 T cell receptor beta chains reported below all come from one sample, sequenced in a study of T cell responses to AZD1222 COVID-19 vaccine. Generated by immunoSEQ multiplex PCR, the TCRdb table keeps only in-frame clones and is missing some. This table has about 100,000 clones, about 86% appearing once. Sequenced here: peripheral blood, sampled on day 0 of AZD1222 vaccination. These receptors were taken from an adult in good health.

V usage is TRBV18 and J usage is TRBJ2-1, with D possibly matching TRBD1 (5 bases). The germline V gene encodes CDR1 KGHSH and CDR2 LQKENI. This CDR3 has 15 residues. V was trimmed by 6 bases and J by 3 bases, leaving 15 bases between them. CDR3 protein: CASSPGQGIYNEQFF. The CDR3 DNA is TGTGCCAGCTCGCCCGGACAAGGTATCTACAATGAGCAGTTCTTC.

The chain employs TRBV19 and TRBJ1-5; tentative D call: TRBD1 (5 bases). Trimming shortened V by 4 bases and J by 1 base, and 11 bases separated the two germline ends. The CDR3 spans 15 residues. From germline, CDR1 is LNHDA and CDR2 SQIVND (reference sequence). Written as DNA, the CDR3 is TGTGCCAGTAGTAATGAGGGGACGAGCAATCAGCCCCAGCATTTT. It yields the protein CASSNEGTSNQPQHF. The full variable domain, rest sourced from reference TRBV19 and TRBJ1-5, is DGGITQSPKYLFRKEGQNVTLSCEQNLNHDAMYWYRQDPGQGLRLIYYSQIVNDFQKGDIAEGYSVSREKKESFPLTVTSAQKNPTAFYLCASSNEGTSNQPQHFGDGTRLSIL.

The chain employs TRBV30 and TRBJ1-3; no firm D call. This CDR3 has 12 amino acids. The germline V gene encodes CDR1 GTSNPN and CDR2 SVGIG (reference sequence). V lost 4 bases and J lost 4, with 8 bases in between. The CDR3 DNA sequence: TGTGCCTGGACTACAAGGGGAAACACCATATATTTT. This gives the protein CAWTTRGNTIYF.

The table lists this clone with a few counts. The chain has TRBV30 and TRBJ1-4; 7 bases are shared with TRBD1. The CDR3 extends over 13 amino acids. V trimming: 4 bases; J trimming: 8 bases; junction bases outside the gene matches: 7. The germline gives CDR1 GTSNPN, CDR2 SVGIG (reference sequence). The CDR3 nucleotides are TGTGCCTGGATGCGACAGGGTGGAGAAAAACTGTTTTTT. Translating gives CAWMRQGGEKLFF.

The sample holds one count of this clone. V gene TRBV18 combines with J gene TRBJ1-1; 7 nucleotides match TRBD1. Germline trimming cut 3 bases from V and 1 base from J; bases unmatched to any gene: 8. Germline-derived CDR1 and CDR2 are KGHSH and LQKENI. The CDR3 runs 16 residues. The DNA for the CDR3 is TGTGCCAGCTCACCTCAAACCGGGACAGCGAACACTGAAGCTTTCTTT. Residues: CASSPQTGTANTEAFF.

This chain connects TRBV3-1 (or the pseudogene TRBV3-2) to TRBJ1-1; tentatively, D is TRBD1 (5 bases). This CDR3 spans 13 amino acids. Germline V lookup: CDR1 LGHDT, CDR2 YNNKEL (reference sequence). Trimming took 4 bases from V and 2 from J, leaving 8 bases between them. The CDR3 DNA reads TGTGCCAGCAGCCCAGGGACTAACACTGAAGCTTTCTTT. Residues: CASSPGTNTEAFF.

This clone was found a few times. The chain couples TRBV10-3 to TRBJ2-1, with D tentatively TRBD1 or TRBD2 (5 bases each). The CDR3 totals 14 residues. Looked up from germline, CDR1 is ENHRY and CDR2 is SYGVKD. Deletions cut 6 bases from V and 5 bases from J, with 14 bases between. CDR3 sequence (DNA): TGTGCCATCAGCGAGGGACGGGTTAACAATGAGCAGTTCTTC. It specifies CAISEGRVNNEQFF.

V is TRBV6-5 and J is TRBJ2-3; D perhaps matches TRBD1 (6 bases). V was cut by 0 bases and J by 5 bases, with 15 bases left in between. The CDR3 runs to 16 residues. Per germline, CDR1 MNHEY and CDR2 SVGAGI. The DNA of the CDR3 is TGTGCCAGCAGTTACTCGGGGCAGGGGTTAGGAGATACGCAGTATTTT. Translated, it gives CASSYSGQGLGDTQYF.

The rearrangement joins TRBV20-1 to TRBJ2-7; weak D call: TRBD2 (5 bases). Germline V lookup: CDR1 DFQATT, CDR2 SNEGSKA (reference sequence). V was cut by 3 bases and J by 2 bases, with 11 bases left in between. This CDR3 has 13 amino acids. The CDR3: CSASSGRAYEQYF. CDR3 sequence (DNA): TGCAGTGCTAGTTCGGGGAGAGCCTACGAGCAGTACTTC.

The J gene is TRBJ2-7, the V gene TRBV7-3, with a weak D call TRBD1 (7 bases). Trimming removed 7 bases from V and 1 base from J, with 17 bases in between. Germline V gene sequence: CDR1 SGHTA, CDR2 FQGTGA. There are 15 residues in the CDR3. The CDR3 reads CASKLAGGLSYEQYF. In DNA form, the CDR3 reads TGTGCCAGCAAACTAGCAGGGGGGCTTTCCTACGAGCAGTACTTC.

The chain uses TRBV5-1 and TRBJ2-4; D possibly corresponds to TRBD1 (5 bases). Germline CDR1 is SGHRS and CDR2 is YFSETQ. The CDR3 consists of 14 residues. The V gene lost 8 bases and the J gene lost 3 bases, with 15 bases spanning the gap. DNA of the CDR3: TGCGCCAGTACTCTTGGGGCCAGCAAAAACATTCAGTACTTC. It encodes CASTLGASKNIQYF.

V usage is TRBV15 and J usage is TRBJ1-1; D unresolved. V shed 0 bases and J shed 4 bases, with 15 bases lying between them. This CDR3 spans 16 amino acids. Germline V gives CDR1 LNHNV, CDR2 YYDKDF (reference sequence). The CDR3 loop reads CATSRERDTLGTEAFF. The CDR3 nucleotides read TGTGCCACCAGCAGAGAGAGGGATACCTTGGGCACTGAAGCTTTCTTT.

The chain joins TRBV6-2 or TRBV6-3 to TRBJ2-2, with 9 bases aligning to TRBD2. With 5 bases clipped from V and 5 bases from J, the junction kept 9 bases outside the gene matches. Germline lookup yields CDR1 MNHEY and CDR2 SVGEGT. The CDR3 spans 16 residues. This CDR3 reads CASSQAGGRLTGELFF. CDR3 in DNA: TGTGCCAGCAGTCAGGCGGGGGGGCGGTTAACCGGGGAGCTGTTTTTT.